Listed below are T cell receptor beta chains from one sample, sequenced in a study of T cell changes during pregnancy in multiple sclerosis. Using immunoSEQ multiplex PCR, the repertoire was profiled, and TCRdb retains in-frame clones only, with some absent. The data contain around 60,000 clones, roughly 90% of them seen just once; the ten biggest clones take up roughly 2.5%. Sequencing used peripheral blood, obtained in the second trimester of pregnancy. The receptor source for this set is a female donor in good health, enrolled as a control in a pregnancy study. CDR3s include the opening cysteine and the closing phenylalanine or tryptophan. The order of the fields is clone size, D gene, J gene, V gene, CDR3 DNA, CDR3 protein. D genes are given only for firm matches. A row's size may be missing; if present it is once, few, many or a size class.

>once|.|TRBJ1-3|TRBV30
TGTGCCTGGAGTGTAAGTCAGAAAAACACCATATATTTT
CAWSVSQKNTIYF
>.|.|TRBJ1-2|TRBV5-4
TGTGCCAGCAGCTTGGGGGGGCAATATGGCTACACCTTC
CASSLGGQYGYTF
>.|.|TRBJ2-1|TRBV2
TGTGCCGGAGCGCGGGACGCAACCTACAATGAGCAGTTCTTC
CAGARDATYNEQFF
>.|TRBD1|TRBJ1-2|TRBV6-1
TGTGCCAGCAGTGAACGGAGGGGGCCGGGTGGCTACACCTTC
CASSERRGPGGYTF
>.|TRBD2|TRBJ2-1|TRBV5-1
TGCGCCAGCAGGCTAGGGACTAGCGGGAGTAATGAGCAGTTCTTC
CASRLGTSGSNEQFF
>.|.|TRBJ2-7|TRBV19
TGTGCCAGTAGTATACCGACCACGACAGGCCGCGAGCAGTACTTC
CASSIPTTTGREQYF
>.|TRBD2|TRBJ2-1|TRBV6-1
TGTGCCAGCAGTGAGGGTAGCGGGAGGCCCTACTCCTACAATGAGCAGTTCTTC
CASSEGSGRPYSYNEQFF
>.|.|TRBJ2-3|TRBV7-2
TGTGCCAGCAGCGTGTACCCCTCGGGTGGCGGGTCAGATACGCAGTATTTT
CASSVYPSGGGSDTQYF
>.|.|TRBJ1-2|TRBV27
TGTGCCAGCAGGCAGGGTAAGAGTGGCTACACCTTC
CASRQGKSGYTF
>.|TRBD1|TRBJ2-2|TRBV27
TGTGCCAGCAGTCCCTGGGACAGGGGGTATGCCGGGGAGCTGTTTTTT
CASSPWDRGYAGELFF
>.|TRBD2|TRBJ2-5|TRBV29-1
TGCAGCGCCGGGACTAGCCTGGAGACCCAGTACTTC
CSAGTSLETQYF
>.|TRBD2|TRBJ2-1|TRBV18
TGTGCCAGCTCACCACGGACTAGCGGGCACAATGAGCAGTTCTTC
CASSPRTSGHNEQFF
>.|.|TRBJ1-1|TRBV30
TGTGCCTGGAGTGGCTGGCGGGGAGCAAACACTGAAGCTTTCTTT
CAWSGWRGANTEAFF
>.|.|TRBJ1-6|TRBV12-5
TGTGCTAGTGGTTTTGGCTCTTGGAATTCACCCCTCCACTTT
CASGFGSWNSPLHF
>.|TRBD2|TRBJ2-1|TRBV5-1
TGCGCCAGCAGCTTAGCCGGGACTAGCGGGACGTCCTTTTACAATGAGCAGTTCTTC
CASSLAGTSGTSFYNEQFF
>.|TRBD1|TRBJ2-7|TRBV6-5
TGTGCCAGCAGTTACTCCGGACAGGGGGCGGGCGAGCAGTACTTC
CASSYSGQGAGEQYF
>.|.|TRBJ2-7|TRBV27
TGTGCCAGCAGGGAACAGCCCACAACTCCATCCGAGCAGTACTTC
CASREQPTTPSEQYF
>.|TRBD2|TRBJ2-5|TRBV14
TGTGCCAGCAGCCACGGACTAGCGGGAGGGCAGGAGACCCAGTACTTC
CASSHGLAGGQETQYF
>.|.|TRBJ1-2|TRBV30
TGTGCCTGGAGTGTACAGGGTAGGAGTTGGGATGGCTACACCTTC
CAWSVQGRSWDGYTF
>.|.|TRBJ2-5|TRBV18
TGTGCCAGCTCACCACAGGACATCCAAGAGACCCAGTACTTC
CASSPQDIQETQYF
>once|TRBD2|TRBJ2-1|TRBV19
TGTGCCAGTAGTATAGTAGGGTCTAGCGGGGGGGGATCCTCCTACAATGAGCAGTTCTTC
CASSIVGSSGGGSSYNEQFF
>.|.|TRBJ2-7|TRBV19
TGTGCCAGTAGTTTTGGGTTAGCGGTCGAGCAGTACTTC
CASSFGLAVEQYF
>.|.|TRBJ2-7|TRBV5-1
TGCGCCAGCAGCTTGGAGGGAGAAAACTTCTCCTACGAGCAGTACTTC
CASSLEGENFSYEQYF
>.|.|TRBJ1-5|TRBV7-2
TGTGCCAGCAGCTTATCCGGGGAACAGCCCCAGCATTTT
CASSLSGEQPQHF
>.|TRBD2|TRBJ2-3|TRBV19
TGTGCCAGTAATATAGCGGGGGTCAACAAGGGGGATACGCAGTATTTT
CASNIAGVNKGDTQYF
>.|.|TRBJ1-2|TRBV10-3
TGTGCCATCAGTGAGCCCTTAAAGTCGGGCAGAGGGATCTATGGCTACACCTTC
CAISEPLKSGRGIYGYTF
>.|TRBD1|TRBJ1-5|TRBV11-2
TGTGCCAGCAGAGCGACAGGGACTAATCAGCCCCAGCATTTT
CASRATGTNQPQHF
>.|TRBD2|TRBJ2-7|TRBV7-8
TGTGCCAGCAGCTTAAGGCTAGCGGGAGCATACGAGCAGTACTTC
CASSLRLAGAYEQYF
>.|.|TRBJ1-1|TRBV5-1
TGCGCCAGCAGGTCGACCTTCGGGGATACAACTGAAGCTTTCTTT
CASRSTFGDTTEAFF
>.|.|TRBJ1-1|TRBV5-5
TGTGCCAGCAGCCGCGGGGGAGGCACTGAAGCTTTCTTT
CASSRGGGTEAFF
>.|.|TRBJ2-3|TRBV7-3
TGTGCCAGCAGCTTAATGGGACTCCCTGGAGATACGCAGTATTTT
CASSLMGLPGDTQYF
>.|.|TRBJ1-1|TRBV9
TGTGCCAGCAGCTCCTCTGAGGGGAACACTGAAGCTTTCTTT
CASSSSEGNTEAFF
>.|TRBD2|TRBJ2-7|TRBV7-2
TGTGCCAGCAGCCTCTGGGGGGGGGTATACGAGCAGTACTTC
CASSLWGGVYEQYF
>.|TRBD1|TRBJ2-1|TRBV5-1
TGCGCCAGCAGCCCGGGACAGGGAGGAAACAATGAGCAGTTCTTC
CASSPGQGGNNEQFF
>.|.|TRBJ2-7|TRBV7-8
TGTGCCAGCAGCTTATATTTGGGACTCAAAACCTACGAGCAGTACTTC
CASSLYLGLKTYEQYF
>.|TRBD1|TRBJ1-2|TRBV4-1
TGCGCCAGCAGCCAAGACCCTTGGTATGGGGACAGGGGGCGCGGGGGGCGGGGTGGCTACACCTTC
CASSQDPWYGDRGRGGRGGYTF